The sequence of this T cell receptor (beta chain) was determined in a study of blood T cell repertoires in COVID-19. Clones were sequenced by immunoSEQ multiplex PCR, and TCRdb holds only the in-frame ones, with some missing. The sample lists roughly 300,000 clones, roughly 87% seen once, with approximately 0.93% in the top ten. The CDR3 has 15 residues. J lost 2 bases, V lost 8 bases, and 12 bases had no gene match. Germline values: CDR1 MDHEN, CDR2 SYDVKM. Cohorts were based on clinical histories the participants reported. This TCR was sampled from a woman aged 25 to 45 who had recovered from COVID-19. The chain combines TRBV28 with TRBJ2-7, with 7 nucleotides matching TRBD1. Sequenced sample: PBMCs or T cells enriched from blood (not recorded which). CDR3 nucleotide sequence: TGTGCCAGCGGGAACCCAACAGGGGTACCCTACGAGCAGTACTTC. Translated, it gives CASGNPTGVPYEQYF. Variable domain in full (rest from reference TRBV28 and TRBJ2-7): DVKVTQSSRYLVKRTGEKVFLECVQDMDHENMFWYRQDPGLGLRLIYFSYDVKMKEKGDIPEGYSVSREKKERFSLILESASTNQTSMYLCASGNPTGVPYEQYFGPGTRLTVT.